This passage covers 31 T cell receptor beta chains from one sample sequenced in a study of blood T cells in healthy people across ages. It was with a sample-barcoded 5' primer and a J-beta primer mix that a second PCR of roughly 7 to 12 cycles was run. In TCRdb, the 5' RACE reads were re-called with MiXCR into one record per CDR3 protein. The repertoire holds around 1.7 million distinct CDR3 sequences, with 28% as singletons. The specimen was blood. The source is a woman younger than 45 in good health.

The chain links TRBV4-1 to TRBJ2-1, with 9 positions matching TRBD1. V shed 4 bases and J 0 bases; nucleotides not matched to a gene: 4. This CDR3 has 16 residues. The germline V gene has CDR1 MGHRA and CDR2 YSYEKL. This chain's CDR3 is CASSPSTGGSYNEQFF. CDR3 bases: TGCGCCAGCAGCCCGTCGACAGGGGGCTCCTACAATGAGCAGTTCTTC.

The rearrangement links TRBV20-1 to TRBJ2-5; 10 bases map to TRBD2. With the DNA end fitting TRBJ2-7 better, the J assignment may be wrong. This CDR3 is 13 amino acids long. Germline V gene data show CDR1 as DFQATT and CDR2 as SNEGSKA (reference sequence). DNA of the CDR3: TGCAGTGCGCTACTAGCGGGGACCTACGAGCAGTACTTC. Translated, it gives CSALLAGTYEQYF.

This clonotype was seen ten or more times. This chain uses TRBV20-1 with TRBJ2-5; TRBD2 matches at 7 bases. With V trimmed by 1 base and J by 1 base, 6 bases remained unmatched. Germline V gene sequence: CDR1 DFQATT, CDR2 SNEGSKA (reference sequence). This CDR3 comprises 15 residues. In DNA form, the CDR3 reads TGCAGTGCTAGAGGGACTAGGAGTGCCCAAGAGACCCAGTACTTC. This encodes CSARGTRSAQETQYF.

This chain joins TRBV6-5 and TRBJ2-5; TRBD1 matches at 7 bases. Germline V gene sequence: CDR1 MNHEY, CDR2 SVGAGI. J was trimmed by 2 bases and V by 0 bases; bases with no gene match: 6. The CDR3 is 16 residues long. The chain's CDR3 is CASSYSRDSAQETQYF. The CDR3 nucleotides are TGTGCCAGCAGTTACTCGAGGGACAGTGCTCAAGAGACCCAGTACTTC.

In its sample, this clonotype was seen many times. The V and J genes are TRBV12-3 or TRBV12-4 and TRBJ1-5; possibly TRBD1 for D (6 bases). The CDR3 contains 13 residues. V lost 6 bases, J lost 4 bases, and 10 bases lay in between. CDR3 sequence reads: CASRPGQNQPQHF. The CDR3 bases are TGTGCCAGCAGGCCGGGACAAAATCAGCCCCAGCATTTT.

Turning to this clonotype: Just one base apart from a much larger clone, this may be a read error. This chain links TRBV7-3 with TRBJ2-4; D not resolved. Between the trimmed V and J ends, which lost 2 bases and 13 bases, there was a span of 24 bases. The V gene's germline CDR1 is SGHTA and CDR2 FQGTGA. The CDR3 sequence is 16 residues long. This CDR3 reads CASSLSAPLRDNEQYF. CDR3 nucleotide sequence: TGTGCCAGCAGCTTATCGGCCCCGTTGAGAGACAATGAGCAGTACTTC.

Details on this clonotype: A read error may explain this, as a much larger clone is one base away. The rearrangement links TRBV4-2 to TRBJ1-5; D unresolved. V lost 3 bases and J lost 5, with 11 bases in between. Per germline, CDR1 LGHNA and CDR2 YNFKEQ. This CDR3 comprises 14 residues. CDR3 nucleotides: TGTGCCAGCAGCCAGGCGGGGTCACATCAGCCCCAGCATTTT. The encoded protein is CASSQAGSHQPQHF.

With regard to this clonotype: A much larger clone is a single base away; this may be a read error. V and J are TRBV15 and TRBJ2-4; TRBD2 aligns across 11 bases. Germline CDR1 LNHNV, CDR2 YYDKDF (reference sequence). This CDR3 contains 19 residues. CDR3 loop: CVTSRDRLAGGEAKNIQYF. The DNA for the CDR3 is TGTGTCACCAGCAGAGATCGGCTAGCGGGAGGCGAAGCCAAAAACATTCAGTACTTC.

The V and J genes are TRBV11-2 and TRBJ2-7; a weak D match, TRBD2 (5 bases). The CDR3 runs to 13 residues. In germline, CDR1 is SGHAT, CDR2 FQNNGV. The V and J ends lost 4 bases and 5 bases respectively, with 12 bases between them. The CDR3 sequence is CASSSSLANEQYF. CDR3 sequence (DNA): TGTGCCAGCAGCTCCTCCCTAGCCAACGAGCAGTACTTC.

The rearrangement links TRBV7-6 to TRBJ2-7; D may match TRBD1 or TRBD2 (5 bases each). The germline V gene has CDR1 SGHVS and CDR2 FNYEAQ. V dropped 3 bases and J dropped 5 bases, with 14 bases sitting between them. CDR3 length equals 14 residues. DNA of the CDR3: TGTGCCAGCAGCTTGTTTGGGGGTTCCGACGAGCAGTACTTC. Translating it yields CASSLFGGSDEQYF.

CDR3 DNA sequence: TGTGCCAGCAGTCCTGGACTAGCCCTCGAGCAGTACTTC. This sequence encodes CASSPGLALEQYF. The rearrangement uses TRBV12-3 or TRBV12-4 and TRBJ2-7; TRBD2 aligns across 8 bases. Germline trimming cut 5 bases from V and 6 bases from J; bases unmatched to any gene: 6. This CDR3 spans 13 amino acids.

This clonotype has only a few counts. The DNA for the CDR3 is TGTGCCAGCGGGGAGGGGTGGACTCAGAATGAGCAGTTCTTC. This codes for CASGEGWTQNEQFF. The J gene is TRBJ2-1, the V gene TRBV2; 7 bases map to TRBD2. J was trimmed by 7 bases and V by 8 bases; bases with no gene match: 11. Germline V gives CDR1 SNHLY, CDR2 FYNNEI. The length of the CDR3 is 14 residues.

The chain has TRBV10-3 and TRBJ2-3; 9 bases fit TRBD1. The CDR3 is 16 residues long. The germline V gene has CDR1 ENHRY and CDR2 SYGVKD. After removal of 6 bases from V and 5 bases from J, the junction contained 12 bases not matched to a gene. The CDR3 is CAISATGGLGGDTQYF. CDR3 DNA: TGTGCCATCAGCGCTACAGGGGGCCTAGGCGGAGATACGCAGTATTTT.

About this clonotype itself: It may be a read error: a sequence one base away is much more abundant. The genes are TRBV12-3 or TRBV12-4 and TRBJ2-5, with 9 bases lining up with TRBD2. V shed 6 bases, J shed 12 bases, and the junction held 8 bases outside the gene matches. CDR3 length: 12 amino acids. CDR3 nucleotides: TGTGCCAGCAGCAACCTAGCGGGAAATAAGTACTTC. Residues: CASSNLAGNKYF.

This rearrangement joins TRBV29-1 to TRBJ2-5, with TRBD1 matching over 7 bases. The CDR3 length is 14 residues. Trimming removed 5 bases from V and 4 bases from J; junction bases left unmatched: 10. Germline V gene data show CDR1 as SQVTM and CDR2 as ANQGSEA. The DNA for the CDR3 is TGCAGCGTTATGGGACAGTTTGCTACAGAGACCCAGTACTTC. Its protein product is CSVMGQFATETQYF. The variable domain in full, completed from reference TRBV29-1 and TRBJ2-5, reads SAVISQKPSRDICQRGTSLTIQCQVDSQVTMMFWYRQQPGQSLTLIATANQGSEATYESGFVIDKFPISRPNLTFSTLTVSNMSPEDSSIYLCSVMGQFATETQYFGPGTRLLVL.

This clonotype was detected a few times. The gene calls are TRBV6-2 or TRBV6-3 and TRBJ1-2; D is unclear. The germline V gene encodes CDR1 MNHEY and CDR2 SVGEGT. This CDR3 has 14 amino acids. V was cut by 6 bases and J by 3 bases, with 14 bases left in between. DNA of the CDR3: TGTGCCAGCAGGGACGGAGGAAACGACTATGGCTACACCTTC. It translates to CASRDGGNDYGYTF.

The table lists this clonotype with a few counts. This rearrangement joins TRBV9 to TRBJ2-5; 7 bases line up with TRBD2. Germline loops: CDR1 SGDLS, CDR2 YYNGEE. There are 18 residues in the CDR3. V shed 4 bases and J 4 bases; nucleotides not matched to a gene: 19. The CDR3 region is CASSPPWGGSTLPETQYF. CDR3 bases: TGTGCCAGCAGCCCCCCCTGGGGGGGGTCGACGTTGCCAGAGACCCAGTACTTC.

This chain uses TRBV7-2 with TRBJ2-1; 11 nucleotides align to TRBD2. Looked up from germline, CDR1 is SGHTA and CDR2 is FQGNSA. V was pared by 5 bases and J by 6 bases, with 9 bases of the junction left unmatched. CDR3 size: 16 residues. CDR3 sequence: CASSPKTSGVLNEQFF. The CDR3 DNA reads TGTGCCAGCAGCCCGAAGACTAGCGGGGTCCTCAATGAGCAGTTCTTC.

This chain joins TRBV11-2 and TRBJ1-4, with TRBD1 as a possible D gene (6 bases). This CDR3 has 15 residues. Trimming took 0 bases from V and 7 from J, leaving 12 bases between them. Per the germline V gene, CDR1 is SGHAT and CDR2 is FQNNGV. CDR3 region: CASSLEGRGIEKLFF. The CDR3 coding sequence is TGTGCCAGCAGCTTAGAGGGCAGGGGTATTGAAAAACTGTTTTTT.

This sequence joins TRBV9 and TRBJ2-1; 11 positions agree with TRBD2. Germline values: CDR1 SGDLS, CDR2 YYNGEE. The CDR3 sequence is 15 residues long. J lost 8 bases, V lost 3 bases, and 7 bases had no gene match. In DNA form, the CDR3 reads TGTGCCAGCAGCGGAACTAGCGGGAGTGGCGATGAGCAGTTCTTC. It is translated as CASSGTSGSGDEQFF.

This clonotype was recorded many times. The chain employs TRBV20-1 and TRBJ2-4; D not resolved. The CDR3 length is 12 residues. Germline CDR1 is DFQATT and CDR2 is SNEGSKA (reference sequence). The V gene lost 7 bases and the J gene lost 7 bases, with 14 bases spanning the gap. The CDR3, as DNA: TGCAGTGTCCCCCAGCGAGACAACATTCAGTACTTC. The encoded protein is CSVPQRDNIQYF.

This clonotype has ten or more counts. The chain recombines TRBV12-5 with TRBJ2-7; no definite D call. Germline assignment: CDR1 LGHNT and CDR2 FRNRAP. CDR3 size: 12 residues. V was trimmed by 2 bases and J by 4 bases, leaving 6 bases between them. The DNA for the CDR3 is TGTGCTAGTGGTTTGATTATATACGAGCAGTACTTC. Translation: CASGLIIYEQYF.

This clonotype was seen a handful of times. CDR3 loop: CASSLGLARATDTQYF. The CDR3 bases are TGTGCCAGCAGCCTGGGACTAGCTCGGGCCACAGATACGCAGTATTTT. The chain is built from TRBV7-6 and TRBJ2-3; 9 bases align to TRBD2. Germline-derived CDR1 and CDR2 are SGHVS and FNYEAQ. The trim removed 5 bases at V and 2 bases at J, leaving 8 bases unmatched. This CDR3 has 16 amino acids.

With regard to this clonotype: A read error may produce the germline difference seen at one junction end. The chain is built from TRBV29-1 and TRBJ2-1; 7 bases fit TRBD1. The CDR3 loop spans 13 amino acids. Germline V gives CDR1 SQVTM, CDR2 ANQGSEA. The CDR3 spells CSVVQGDAYERFF. The CDR3 DNA sequence: TGCAGCGTTGTGCAGGGGGACGCCTACGAGCGGTTCTTC.

The table lists this clonotype with a few counts. The V call is TRBV20-1, the J call TRBJ2-1; TRBD1 matches at 12 bases. The germline CDR1 and CDR2 sequences are DFQATT and SNEGSKA (reference sequence). This CDR3 is 15 amino acids long. The V and J ends lost 4 bases and 8 bases, in that order; junction bases with no gene match: 9. The CDR3 region is CSATTGTGGIHEQFF. The CDR3 bases are TGCAGTGCTACCACCGGGACAGGGGGCATCCATGAGCAGTTCTTC.

This clonotype was found many times. J is TRBJ2-7 and V is TRBV20-1; D not certain. The length of the CDR3 is 12 residues. Deletions cut 3 bases from V and 4 bases from J, with 10 bases between. The germline V gene encodes CDR1 DFQATT and CDR2 SNEGSKA (reference sequence). CDR3 nucleotide sequence: TGCAGTGCTAGCTATGAGGTGTACGAGCAGTACTTC. It encodes CSASYEVYEQYF.

This clonotype occurred many times. The chain joins TRBV28 to TRBJ2-5; TRBD2 agrees at 13 bases. CDR1 and CDR2 from the germline V gene are MDHEN and SYDVKM. V trimming: 4 bases; J trimming: 0 bases; junction bases outside the gene matches: 2. This CDR3 comprises 16 residues. The CDR3 is CASSSGLAGDQETQYF. The DNA of the CDR3 is TGTGCCAGCAGTTCTGGACTAGCGGGGGACCAAGAGACCCAGTACTTC. Combining the CDR3 with reference TRBV28 and TRBJ2-5 gives the whole variable domain DVKVTQSSRYLVKRTGEKVFLECVQDMDHENMFWYRQDPGLGLRLIYFSYDVKMKEKGDIPEGYSVSREKKERFSLILESASTNQTSMYLCASSSGLAGDQETQYFGPGTRLLVL.

This clonotype was counted only a few times. The chain carries TRBV20-1 and TRBJ1-1; 10 positions agree with TRBD1. The V gene's germline CDR1 is DFQATT and CDR2 SNEGSKA (reference sequence). CDR3 size: 14 residues. J was trimmed by 5 bases and V by 0 bases; bases with no gene match: 3. CDR3 protein: CSARETGGRTEAFF. CDR3 DNA sequence: TGCAGTGCTAGAGAGACAGGGGGCAGGACTGAAGCTTTCTTT.

The sample holds many counts of this clonotype. The gene calls are TRBV6-1 and TRBJ2-7; weak D call: TRBD2 (5 bases). Germline V lookup: CDR1 MNHNS, CDR2 SASEGT. There are 10 residues in the CDR3. V gave up 6 bases and J gave up 11 bases, with 11 bases separating them. CDR3 region: CASREAEEYF. The CDR3 nucleotides read TGTGCCAGCAGAGAGGCGGAGGAGTACTTC.

The count of this clonotype is one. This chain connects TRBV27 to TRBJ2-1, with unresolved D. Deletions cut 2 bases from V and 5 bases from J, with 13 bases between. The CDR3 is 15 residues long. Germline V lookup: CDR1 MNHEY, CDR2 SMNVEV (reference sequence). CDR3 in amino acids: CASSLRPIGHNEQFF. CDR3 DNA: TGTGCCAGCAGTTTAAGACCAATAGGGCACAATGAGCAGTTCTTC.

The chain is built from TRBV6-1 and TRBJ2-7, with 7 nucleotides matching TRBD1. Germline values: CDR1 MNHNS, CDR2 SASEGT. V was pared by 9 bases and J by 5 bases, with 7 bases of the junction left unmatched. The CDR3 contains 12 residues. The CDR3 bases are TGTGCCAGTACAGGGGATGGCAACGAGCAGTACTTC. This encodes CASTGDGNEQYF.